In its sample, the clone carrying this T cell receptor beta chain was seen a few times. Antigen: not known. The V gene lost 1 base and the J gene lost 0 bases, with 6 bases spanning the gap. CDR1 SGDLS and CDR2 YYNGEE come from the germline V gene. The CDR3 length is 14 residues. The PCR used 60 Vbeta and 13 Jbeta primers. Methods used by the authors: Unique TCR beta chains numbered about 72 million in a later analysis, with roughly 10 million shared. Sequenced by immunoSEQ multiplex PCR; TCRdb stores in-frame clones only, minus some. V, J and clone size reflect that table, while D and trimming were determined from the DNA. The top ten hold around a quarter of the sample, which has 60,000 to 70,000 clones, roughly 80% seen once. This sample was taken from a study of cytomegalovirus exposure and HLA in healthy donors. Study-wide context: Around 89 million unique TCRs from HLA-typed donors made up an early data release.

Study-wide findings and caveats: A few CMV-associated chains proved CMV antigen-specific in vitro. Exclusion applied to some V segments, including TRBV6-2 and TRBV6-3, as they were indistinguishable.

The sequenced material came from PBMCs. This clonotype originated in a woman aged 40-49 years in good health and CMV-seropositive. The chain carries TRBV9 and TRBJ2-3, with D perhaps matching TRBD2 (5 bases). The DNA for the CDR3 is TGTGCCAGCAGCGTACGGGATAGCACAGATACGCAGTATTTT. Translating it yields CASSVRDSTDTQYF.